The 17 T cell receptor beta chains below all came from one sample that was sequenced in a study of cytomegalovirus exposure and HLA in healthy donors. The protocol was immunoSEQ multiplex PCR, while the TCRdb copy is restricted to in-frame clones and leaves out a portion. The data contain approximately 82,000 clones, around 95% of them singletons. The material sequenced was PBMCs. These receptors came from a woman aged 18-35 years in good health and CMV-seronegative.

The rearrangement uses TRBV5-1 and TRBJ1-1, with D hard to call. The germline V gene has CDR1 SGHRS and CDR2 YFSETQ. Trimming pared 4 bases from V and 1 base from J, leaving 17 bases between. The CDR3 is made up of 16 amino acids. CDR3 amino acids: CASSQAEGTPNTEAFF. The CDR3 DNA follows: TGCGCCAGCAGCCAGGCCGAGGGAACTCCGAACACTGAAGCTTTCTTT.

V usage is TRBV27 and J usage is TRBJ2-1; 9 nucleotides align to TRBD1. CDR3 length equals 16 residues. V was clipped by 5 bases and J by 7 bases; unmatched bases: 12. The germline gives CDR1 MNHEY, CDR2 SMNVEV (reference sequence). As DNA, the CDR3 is TGTGCCAGCAGTGAACCGGGACAGGGTAGTAGGAATGAGCAGTTCTTC. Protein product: CASSEPGQGSRNEQFF.

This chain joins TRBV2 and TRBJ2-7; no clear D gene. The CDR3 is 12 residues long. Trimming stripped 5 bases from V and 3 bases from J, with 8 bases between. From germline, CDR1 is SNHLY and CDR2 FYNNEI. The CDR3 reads CASSPVNYEQYF. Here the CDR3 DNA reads TGTGCCAGCAGTCCGGTTAACTACGAGCAGTACTTC.

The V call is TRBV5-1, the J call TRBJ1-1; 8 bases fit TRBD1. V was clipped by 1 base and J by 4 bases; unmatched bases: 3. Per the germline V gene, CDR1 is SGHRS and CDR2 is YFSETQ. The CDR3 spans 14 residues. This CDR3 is CASSLSGQGTEAFF. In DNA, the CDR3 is TGCGCCAGCAGCTTGTCAGGACAGGGCACTGAAGCTTTCTTT.

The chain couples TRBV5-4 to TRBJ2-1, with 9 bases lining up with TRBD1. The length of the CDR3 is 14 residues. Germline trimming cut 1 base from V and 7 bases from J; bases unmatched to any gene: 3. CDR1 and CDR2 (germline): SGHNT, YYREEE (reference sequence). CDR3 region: CASSLTQGANEQFF. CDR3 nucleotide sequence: TGTGCCAGCAGCTTGACACAGGGGGCTAATGAGCAGTTCTTC.

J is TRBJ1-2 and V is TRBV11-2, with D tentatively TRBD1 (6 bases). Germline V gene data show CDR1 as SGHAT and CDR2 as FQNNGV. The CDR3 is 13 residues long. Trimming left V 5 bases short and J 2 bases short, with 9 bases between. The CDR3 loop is CASSLDRNYGYTF. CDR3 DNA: TGTGCCAGCAGCCTCGACAGGAACTATGGCTACACCTTC.

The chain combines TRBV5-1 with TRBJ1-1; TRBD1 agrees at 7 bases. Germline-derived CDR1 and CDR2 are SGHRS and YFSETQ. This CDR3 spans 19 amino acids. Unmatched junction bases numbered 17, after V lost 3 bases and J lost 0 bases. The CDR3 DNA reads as TGCGCCAGCAGCTCTGGACAGGAGAGGGTTGGGCCGATGAACACTGAAGCTTTCTTT. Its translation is CASSSGQERVGPMNTEAFF.

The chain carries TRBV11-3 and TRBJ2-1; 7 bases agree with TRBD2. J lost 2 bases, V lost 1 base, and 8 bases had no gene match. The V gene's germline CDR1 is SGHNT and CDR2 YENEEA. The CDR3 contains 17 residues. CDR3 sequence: CASSLGFFAGAYNEQFF. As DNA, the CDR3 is TGTGCCAGCAGCTTAGGGTTTTTCGCGGGGGCCTACAATGAGCAGTTCTTC.

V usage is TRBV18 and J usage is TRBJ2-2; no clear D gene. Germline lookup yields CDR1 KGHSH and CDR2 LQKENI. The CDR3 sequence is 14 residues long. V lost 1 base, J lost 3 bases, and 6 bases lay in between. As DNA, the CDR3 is TGTGCCAGCTCACCACGTACGGACACCGGGGAGCTGTTTTTT. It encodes CASSPRTDTGELFF.

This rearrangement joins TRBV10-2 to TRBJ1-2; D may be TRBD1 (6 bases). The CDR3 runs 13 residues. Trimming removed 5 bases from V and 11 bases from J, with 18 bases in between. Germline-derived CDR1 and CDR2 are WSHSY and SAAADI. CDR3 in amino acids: CASSPGHPHGYTF. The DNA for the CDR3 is TGCGCCAGCAGTCCGGGACATCCTCACGGGTACACCTTC.

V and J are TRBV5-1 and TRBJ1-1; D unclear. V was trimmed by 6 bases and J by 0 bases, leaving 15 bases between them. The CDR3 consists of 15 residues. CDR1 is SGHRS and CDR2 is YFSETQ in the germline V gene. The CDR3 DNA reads TGCGCCAGCACAACTGTCGCAGGTTTGAACACTGAAGCTTTCTTT. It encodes CASTTVAGLNTEAFF.

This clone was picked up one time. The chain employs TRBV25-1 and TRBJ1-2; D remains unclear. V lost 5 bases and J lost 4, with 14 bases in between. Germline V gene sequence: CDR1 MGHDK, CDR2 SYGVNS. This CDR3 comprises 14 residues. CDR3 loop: CASSRAGSPYGYTF. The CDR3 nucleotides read TGTGCCAGCAGTAGAGCGGGGTCCCCCTATGGCTACACCTTC.

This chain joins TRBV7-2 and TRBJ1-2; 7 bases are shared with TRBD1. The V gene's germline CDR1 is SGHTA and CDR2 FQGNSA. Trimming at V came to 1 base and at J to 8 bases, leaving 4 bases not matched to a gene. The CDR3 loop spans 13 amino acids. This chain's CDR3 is CASSLDRGRGYTF. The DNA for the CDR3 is TGTGCCAGCAGCTTAGACAGGGGTCGGGGCTACACCTTC.

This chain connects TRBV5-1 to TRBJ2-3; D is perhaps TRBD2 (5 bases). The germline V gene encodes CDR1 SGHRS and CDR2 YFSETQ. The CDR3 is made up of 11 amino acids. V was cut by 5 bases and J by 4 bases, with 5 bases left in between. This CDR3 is CASSSADTQYF. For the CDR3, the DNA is TGCGCCAGCAGTAGCGCAGATACGCAGTATTTT.

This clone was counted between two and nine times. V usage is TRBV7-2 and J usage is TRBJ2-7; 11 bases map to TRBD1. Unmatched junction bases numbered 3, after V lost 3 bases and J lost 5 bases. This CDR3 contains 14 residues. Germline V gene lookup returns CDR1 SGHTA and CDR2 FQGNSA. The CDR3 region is CASSFWTGGNEQYF. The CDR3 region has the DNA TGTGCCAGCAGCTTTTGGACAGGGGGCAACGAGCAGTACTTC.

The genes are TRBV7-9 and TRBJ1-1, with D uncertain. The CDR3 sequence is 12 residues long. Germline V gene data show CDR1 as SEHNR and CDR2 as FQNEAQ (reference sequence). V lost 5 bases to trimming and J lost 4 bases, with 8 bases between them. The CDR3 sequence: CASSQAGTEAFF. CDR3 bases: TGTGCCAGCAGCCAGGCTGGCACTGAAGCTTTCTTT.

CDR3 residues: CASSTSGGYEQFF. The CDR3 DNA reads as TGTGCCAGCAGCACTAGCGGGGGGTATGAGCAGTTCTTC. The chain carries TRBV7-2 and TRBJ2-1; 12 nucleotides line up with TRBD2. V dropped 5 bases and J dropped 8; count of bases not matched to a gene: 1. Germline values: CDR1 SGHTA, CDR2 FQGNSA. The CDR3 is 13 amino acids.